This TCR beta chain was found in a study of T cells in tuberculosis. On the study more broadly: T cells were selected with CD1B tetramers loaded with glucose monomycolate.

The table came from immunoSEQ multiplex PCR; TCRdb's copy has only in-frame clones and leaves some out. Among 30,000 or so clones listed, about 95% were seen once. CDR1 SEHNR and CDR2 FQNEAQ come from the germline V gene (reference sequence). V was pared by 3 bases and J by 6 bases, with 14 bases between. CDR3 length: 15 amino acids. V and J are TRBV7-9 and TRBJ1-4; possibly TRBD1 for D (5 bases). The specimen was PBMCs. This sequence was found in a donor between 10 and 29 years old with latent tuberculosis or without tuberculosis infection. This CDR3 is CASSFGVRADEKLFF. CDR3 nucleotide sequence: TGTGCCAGCAGCTTTGGGGTCAGGGCGGATGAAAAACTGTTTTTT.